The 30 T cell receptor beta chains presented below share a single source sample, sequenced in a study of blood T cell repertoires in COVID-19. Measured with immunoSEQ multiplex PCR; TCRdb has only the in-frame clones, and not every one. Of under 400,000 clones in the sample, roughly 90% were seen once. The sequencing sample was made of PBMCs or T cells enriched from blood (not recorded which). These receptors were obtained from a woman younger than 45 who had been exposed to COVID-19.

The V gene is TRBV28, the J gene TRBJ2-1, with no clear D. CDR1 and CDR2 from the germline V gene are MDHEN and SYDVKM. CDR3 length: 15 residues. Trimming removed 7 bases at V and 0 bases at J, with 13 bases between. CDR3 bases: TGTGCCAGCAATCTCGACACCAGCTCCTACAATGAGCAGTTCTTC. This sequence encodes CASNLDTSSYNEQFF.

In DNA form, the CDR3 reads TGCGCCAGCAGCCTAGGACTAGCGGGACAAGAGACCCAGTACTTC. Translated: CASSLGLAGQETQYF. This chain uses TRBV5-1 with TRBJ2-5; TRBD2 matches 12 bases. V shed 4 bases and J 2 bases; nucleotides not matched to a gene: 3. The CDR3 is 15 amino acids. Germline CDR1 and CDR2: SGHRS and YFSETQ.

This chain uses TRBV27 with TRBJ2-5; D ambiguous. Germline V gene data show CDR1 as MNHEY and CDR2 as SMNVEV (reference sequence). CDR3 size: 15 residues. Trimming pared 0 bases from V and 0 bases from J, leaving 8 bases between. CDR3 sequence: CASSLSWQNQETQYF. In DNA, the CDR3 is TGTGCCAGCAGTTTATCGTGGCAAAACCAAGAGACCCAGTACTTC.

The V gene is TRBV7-2, the J gene TRBJ2-3, with TRBD2 matching 11 bases. Germline loops: CDR1 SGHTA, CDR2 FQGNSA. This CDR3 contains 16 residues. The V gene end was trimmed by 5 bases and the J gene end by 2 bases; junction bases not matched to a gene: 6. CDR3 loop: CASSPLAGGFTDTQYF. The CDR3 DNA sequence: TGTGCCAGCAGCCCTTTAGCGGGAGGGTTCACAGATACGCAGTATTTT.

The J gene is TRBJ2-7, the V gene TRBV29-1; TRBD2 matches 11 bases. CDR3 length equals 14 residues. The germline V gene has CDR1 SQVTM and CDR2 ANQGSEA. The ends lost 4 bases at V and 2 bases at J; junction bases unmatched: 4. Here the CDR3 DNA reads TGCAGCGTTGGGGTAGCGGGAGGGCCCTACGAGCAGTACTTC. Encoded protein: CSVGVAGGPYEQYF.

The chain has TRBV14 and TRBJ1-4; 8 positions agree with TRBD1. The germline CDR1 and CDR2 sequences are SGHDN and FVKESK. The junction had 7 bases not matched to a gene; V was cut back by 4 bases and J by 6 bases. The CDR3 totals 15 residues. The CDR3 here is CASSLRTGRYEKLFF. The CDR3 coding sequence is TGTGCCAGCAGCCTCCGGACAGGGCGTTATGAAAAACTGTTTTTT.

Of note for this clone: The sample holds other DNA sequences that translate to the same CDR3. The chain couples TRBV28 to TRBJ1-2, with 9 positions matching TRBD1. The germline V gene has CDR1 MDHEN and CDR2 SYDVKM. The CDR3 has 14 amino acids. The junction had 5 bases not matched to a gene; V was cut back by 4 bases and J by 5 bases. The CDR3 is CASSSGQGVYGYTF. CDR3 nucleotides: TGTGCCAGCAGTTCGGGACAGGGCGTGTATGGCTACACCTTC.

The V gene is TRBV5-8, the J gene TRBJ1-5, with D possibly TRBD1 on 5 matching bases. CDR3 length: 14 amino acids. V was trimmed by 4 bases and J by 5 bases, leaving 13 bases between them. CDR1 SGHTS and CDR2 YDEGEE come from the germline V gene. The chain's CDR3 is CASSLKKGDQPQHF. CDR3 coding DNA: TGTGCCAGCAGCCTCAAGAAAGGGGATCAGCCCCAGCATTTT.

The chain combines TRBV7-9 with TRBJ2-3; D gene ambiguous. Trimming stripped 5 bases from V and 1 base from J, with 13 bases between. The CDR3 spans 15 residues. Germline CDR1 reads SEHNR; CDR2 reads FQNEAQ (reference sequence). CDR3 sequence reads: CASSQASIGTDTQYF. The DNA for the CDR3 is TGTGCCAGCAGCCAAGCCTCTATCGGCACAGATACGCAGTATTTT. Filled out from reference TRBV7-9 and TRBJ2-3, the complete variable domain reads DTGVSQNPRHKITKRGQNVTFRCDPISEHNRLYWYRQTLGQGPEFLTYFQNEAQLEKSRLLSDRFSAERPKGSFSTLEIQRTEQGDSAMYLCASSQASIGTDTQYFGPGTRLTVL.

The gene calls are TRBV7-3 and TRBJ2-1; 10 bases fit TRBD1. The CDR3 runs 16 residues. Germline CDR1 SGHTA, CDR2 FQGTGA. V lost 4 bases to trimming and J lost 7 bases; unmatched junction nucleotides: 10. Written as DNA, the CDR3 is TGTGCCAGCAGCTCCACGACAGGGGGCTTATTAAATGAGCAGTTCTTC. Its protein product is CASSSTTGGLLNEQFF.

The chain recombines TRBV27 with TRBJ2-7; 10 nucleotides align to TRBD1. From germline, CDR1 is MNHEY and CDR2 SMNVEV (reference sequence). V shed 4 bases and J 5 bases; nucleotides not matched to a gene: 5. CDR3 length: 14 amino acids. The CDR3, as DNA: TGTGCCAGCAGTTCCGACAGGGGGCGCGACGAGCAGTACTTC. This gives the protein CASSSDRGRDEQYF.

This clone turned up a few times. This rearrangement joins TRBV19 to TRBJ2-2; 12 nucleotides agree with TRBD2. J was trimmed by 6 bases and V by 3 bases; bases with no gene match: 5. This CDR3 is built from 16 residues. Germline values: CDR1 LNHDA, CDR2 SQIVND (reference sequence). The CDR3 DNA is TGTGCCAGTAGTATGACTAGCGGGAGCGTGGCCGGGGAGCTGTTTTTT. This translates into CASSMTSGSVAGELFF. Full variable domain (rest looked up from reference TRBV19 and TRBJ2-2): DGGITQSPKYLFRKEGQNVTLSCEQNLNHDAMYWYRQDPGQGLRLIYYSQIVNDFQKGDIAEGYSVSREKKESFPLTVTSAQKNPTAFYLCASSMTSGSVAGELFFGEGSRLTVL.

The rearrangement uses TRBV27 and TRBJ2-7, with D maybe TRBD2 (6 bases). Germline values: CDR1 MNHEY, CDR2 SMNVEV (reference sequence). Trimming cost V 4 bases and J 12 bases, with 13 bases left between them. The CDR3 sequence is 11 residues long. CDR3 DNA sequence: TGTGCCAGCAGTTCGGCGGGACGGACGTACTTC. It codes for CASSSAGRTYF.

The chain couples TRBV30 to TRBJ1-4; D is undetermined. CDR1 is GTSNPN, CDR2 SVGIG, per germline (reference sequence). Trimming took off 2 bases at V and 1 base at J, with 11 bases between the two ends. The CDR3 loop spans 15 amino acids. The CDR3 spells CAWSTRAGTNEKLFF. CDR3 DNA sequence: TGTGCCTGGAGTACCCGTGCCGGAACTAATGAAAAACTGTTTTTT. Full variable domain (missing parts from reference TRBV30 and TRBJ1-4): SQTIHQWPATLVQPVGSPLSLECTVEGTSNPNLYWYRQAAGRGLQLLFYSVGIGQISSEVPQNLSASRPQDRQFILSSKKLLLSDSGFYLCAWSTRAGTNEKLFFGSGTQLSVL.

This rearrangement joins TRBV2 to TRBJ1-6, with TRBD1 matching 12 bases. The CDR3 totals 16 residues. V was pared by 3 bases and J by 7 bases, with 4 bases of the junction left unmatched. The V gene's germline CDR1 is SNHLY and CDR2 FYNNEI. This chain's CDR3 is CASSEGTGGRNSPLHF. CDR3 nucleotide sequence: TGTGCCAGCAGTGAGGGGACAGGGGGCAGGAATTCACCCCTCCACTTT.

The chain is built from TRBV7-6 and TRBJ1-3; 7 bases are a match to TRBD1. V shed 5 bases, J shed 4 bases, and the junction held 8 bases outside the gene matches. Germline CDR1 reads SGHVS; CDR2 reads FNYEAQ. There are 15 residues in the CDR3. This CDR3 reads CASSTLQGSGNTIYF. The DNA for the CDR3 is TGTGCCAGCAGCACTTTACAGGGGTCGGGAAACACCATATATTTT. Full variable domain (missing parts from reference TRBV7-6 and TRBJ1-3): GAGVSQSPRYKVTKRGQDVALRCDPISGHVSLYWYRQALGQGPEFLTYFNYEAQQDKSGLPNDRFSAERPEGSISTLTIQRTEQRDSAMYRCASSTLQGSGNTIYFGEGSWLTVV.

The V gene is TRBV4-1, the J gene TRBJ1-6; D uncertain. V was clipped by 0 bases and J by 0 bases, with 6 bases between them. CDR1 MGHRA and CDR2 YSYEKL come from the germline V gene. CDR3 length: 16 residues. The CDR3 DNA reads TGCGCCAGCAGCCAAGACAGTTCCTCCTATAATTCACCCCTCCACTTT. Protein: CASSQDSSSYNSPLHF.

This rearrangement joins TRBV6-4 to TRBJ1-2; a weak D match, TRBD1 (6 bases). V was shortened by 7 bases and J by 2 bases, with 11 bases between the two germline ends. CDR1 MRHNA and CDR2 SNTAGT come from the germline V gene. The CDR3 contains 13 residues. This CDR3 is CASNIQGNYGYTF. For the CDR3, the DNA is TGTGCCAGCAATATACAGGGAAACTATGGCTACACCTTC.

The rearrangement joins TRBV4-1 to TRBJ2-3; TRBD2 matches at 14 bases. The CDR3 extends over 21 amino acids. J lost 5 bases, V lost 0 bases, and 16 bases had no gene match. Germline loops: CDR1 MGHRA, CDR2 YSYEKL. CDR3 residues: CASSQDPGLAGAVKVKDTQYF. In DNA, the CDR3 is TGCGCCAGCAGCCAAGATCCGGGACTAGCGGGAGCAGTTAAGGTGAAAGATACGCAGTATTTT.

V is TRBV6-5 and J is TRBJ1-1; 8 nucleotides align to TRBD1. Germline trimming cut 7 bases from V and 2 bases from J; bases unmatched to any gene: 6. The CDR3 is made up of 14 amino acids. From germline, CDR1 is MNHEY and CDR2 SVGAGI. In DNA, the CDR3 is TGTGCCAGCAACTTACAGGGGGATAACACTGAAGCTTTCTTT. This sequence encodes CASNLQGDNTEAFF.

This rearrangement joins TRBV18 to TRBJ1-2; TRBD1 aligns across 8 bases. The CDR3 has 14 amino acids. J was trimmed by 4 bases and V by 2 bases; bases with no gene match: 3. Germline loops: CDR1 KGHSH, CDR2 LQKENI. The DNA for the CDR3 is TGTGCCAGCTCACCAGAGGGACAGGTCTATGGCTACACCTTC. Its translation: CASSPEGQVYGYTF.

J is TRBJ2-7 and V is TRBV28, with 11 bases fitting TRBD1. Germline V gene data show CDR1 as MDHEN and CDR2 as SYDVKM. V lost 2 bases and J lost 2; bases outside the gene matches: 17. The CDR3 has 20 amino acids. The chain's CDR3 is CASSLPIGGGQGVLTYEQYF. CDR3 coding DNA: TGTGCCAGCAGTTTACCCATTGGGGGGGGACAGGGGGTCCTTACCTACGAGCAGTACTTC.

The table lists this clone with a count of one. The chain is built from TRBV19 and TRBJ2-7; the D gene is possibly TRBD2 (6 bases). The ends were cut back, 0 bases at V and 5 bases at J, with 14 bases in the middle. This CDR3 region has 15 residues. In germline, CDR1 is LNHDA, CDR2 SQIVND (reference sequence). The CDR3 DNA follows: TGTGCCAGTAGTATAGAAGGGTTTGGCGGGGACGAGCAGTACTTC. Its protein product is CASSIEGFGGDEQYF.

The rearrangement links TRBV29-1 to TRBJ1-6, with D tentatively TRBD1 (6 bases). CDR3 size: 17 residues. V gave up 1 base and J gave up 0 bases, with 13 bases separating them. The germline V gene encodes CDR1 SQVTM and CDR2 ANQGSEA. CDR3 region: CSVEGGGGCSYNSPLHF. CDR3 sequence (DNA): TGCAGCGTTGAAGGGGGGGGCGGTTGCTCCTATAATTCACCCCTCCACTTT.

This clone was observed once. This chain connects TRBV28 to TRBJ2-5; 14 bases are a match to TRBD2. Trimming removed 5 bases from V and 4 bases from J; junction bases left unmatched: 6. The CDR3 is 16 residues long. Germline loops: CDR1 MDHEN, CDR2 SYDVKM. CDR3 sequence: CASSVPGLAGVETQYF. The CDR3 nucleotides read TGTGCCAGCAGTGTCCCGGGACTAGCGGGAGTAGAGACCCAGTACTTC.

Only a few counts were recorded for this clone. The chain has TRBV7-3 and TRBJ1-2; the D gene is possibly TRBD1 (6 bases). The CDR3 is 14 amino acids. V lost 4 bases and J lost 4, with 13 bases in between. Germline CDR1 and CDR2: SGHTA and FQGTGA. In nucleotides, the CDR3 is TGTGCCAGCAGCTCGGACAGTGCTTTCTATGGCTACACCTTC. This sequence encodes CASSSDSAFYGYTF.

This chain joins TRBV27 and TRBJ2-7; 8 bases are a match to TRBD1. Trimming at V came to 2 bases and at J to 6 bases, leaving 9 bases not matched to a gene. The CDR3 is 15 residues long. Germline-derived CDR1 and CDR2 are MNHEY and SMNVEV (reference sequence). This CDR3 reads CASSLKLQGVGEQYF. In DNA, the CDR3 is TGTGCCAGCAGTTTAAAACTACAGGGGGTAGGCGAGCAGTACTTC.

This chain connects TRBV3-1 (or the pseudogene TRBV3-2) to TRBJ2-2; perhaps TRBD1 as D (5 bases). The ends were cut back, 1 base at V and 7 bases at J, with 10 bases in the middle. The CDR3 loop spans 14 amino acids. The germline V gene has CDR1 LGHDT and CDR2 YNNKEL (reference sequence). The CDR3 DNA reads as TGTGCCAGCAGCCAAGGGCAGGGCCACGGGGAGCTGTTTTTT. Translated, it gives CASSQGQGHGELFF.

The V and J genes are TRBV7-2 and TRBJ1-2; maybe TRBD1 (6 bases). The V end lost 5 bases, the J end lost 3 bases, and 10 bases lay between the germline ends. The CDR3 spans 13 residues. CDR1 is SGHTA, CDR2 FQGNSA, per germline. The CDR3 spells CASSPRQDYGYTF. In DNA, the CDR3 is TGTGCCAGCAGCCCTCGACAGGACTATGGCTACACCTTC. Full variable domain (missing parts from reference TRBV7-2 and TRBJ1-2): GAGVSQSPSNKVTEKGKDVELRCDPISGHTALYWYRQSLGQGLEFLIYFQGNSAPDKSGLPSDRFSAERTGGSVSTLTIQRTQQEDSAVYLCASSPRQDYGYTFGSGTRLTVV.

This clone was found once. This sample also contains other DNA sequences that code for the same CDR3. This rearrangement joins TRBV2 to TRBJ2-3; D is possibly TRBD2 (5 bases). CDR3 size: 15 residues. V lost 2 bases to trimming and J lost 0 bases, with 9 bases between them. Germline lookup yields CDR1 SNHLY and CDR2 FYNNEI. CDR3 nucleotide sequence: TGTGCCAGCAGTGAACGGGGAATAAGCACAGATACGCAGTATTTT. Amino acids: CASSERGISTDTQYF.